Given below is one T cell receptor beta chain in context. V shed 6 bases, J shed 0 bases, and the junction held 4 bases outside the gene matches. The germline CDR1 and CDR2 sequences are MNHEY and SMNVEV (reference sequence). This CDR3 has 15 residues. This specimen belongs to a study of cytomegalovirus exposure and HLA in healthy donors. Across the whole study: The study's early data release held about 80 million unique TCRs from HLA-typed donors. Within the Caucasian-associated ancestry cluster were about 81% of the roughly 400 genotyped donors.

The PCR made use of 60 Vbeta and 13 Jbeta primers. The table came from immunoSEQ multiplex PCR; TCRdb's copy has only in-frame clones and leaves some out. There are 180,000 or so clones in the sample; around 80% occur only once, and less than 1.5% lies in the top ten. This clonotype was obtained from a girl aged 10 to 17 in good health and CMV-seropositive. The sample comprised PBMCs. The gene calls are TRBV27 and TRBJ2-2; 7 bases are shared with TRBD2. CDR3 sequence reads: CASSVAGSNTGELFF. The CDR3 nucleotides are TGTGCCAGCAGCGTAGCGGGTTCGAACACCGGGGAGCTGTTTTTT.